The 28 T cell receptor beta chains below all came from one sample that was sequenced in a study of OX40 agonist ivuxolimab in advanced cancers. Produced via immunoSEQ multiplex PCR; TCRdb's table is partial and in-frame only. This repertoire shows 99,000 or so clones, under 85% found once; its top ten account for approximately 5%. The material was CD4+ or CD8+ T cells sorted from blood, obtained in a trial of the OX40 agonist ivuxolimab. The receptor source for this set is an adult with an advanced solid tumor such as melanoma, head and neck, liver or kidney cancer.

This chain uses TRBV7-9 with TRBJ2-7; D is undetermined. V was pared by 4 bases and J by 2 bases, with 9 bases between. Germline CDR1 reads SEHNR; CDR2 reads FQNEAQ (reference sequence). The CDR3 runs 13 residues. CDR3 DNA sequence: TGTGCCAGCAGCTCGGACCTAGCCTACGAGCAGTACTTC. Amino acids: CASSSDLAYEQYF. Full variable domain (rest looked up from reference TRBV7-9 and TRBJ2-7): DTGVSQNPRHKITKRGQNVTFRCDPISEHNRLYWYRQTLGQGPEFLTYFQNEAQLEKSRLLSDRFSAERPKGSFSTLEIQRTEQGDSAMYLCASSSDLAYEQYFGPGTRLTVT.

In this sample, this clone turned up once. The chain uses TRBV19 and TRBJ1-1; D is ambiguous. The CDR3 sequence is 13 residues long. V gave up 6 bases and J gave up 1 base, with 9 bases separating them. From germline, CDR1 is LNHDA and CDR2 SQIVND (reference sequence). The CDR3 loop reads CASSPGRNTEAFF. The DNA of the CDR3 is TGTGCCAGTAGCCCCGGACGGAACACTGAAGCTTTCTTT.

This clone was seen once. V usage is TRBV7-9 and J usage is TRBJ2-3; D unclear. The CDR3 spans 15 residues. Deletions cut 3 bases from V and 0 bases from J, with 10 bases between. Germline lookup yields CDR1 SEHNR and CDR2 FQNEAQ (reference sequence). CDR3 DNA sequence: TGTGCCAGCAGCTTCCAGGAACCTAGCACAGATACGCAGTATTTT. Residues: CASSFQEPSTDTQYF.

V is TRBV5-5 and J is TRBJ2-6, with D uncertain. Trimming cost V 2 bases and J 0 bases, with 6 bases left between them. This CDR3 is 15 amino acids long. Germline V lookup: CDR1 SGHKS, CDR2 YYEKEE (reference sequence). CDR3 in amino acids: CASSFRASGANVLTF. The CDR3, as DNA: TGTGCCAGCAGCTTTCGGGCCTCTGGGGCCAACGTCCTGACTTTC.

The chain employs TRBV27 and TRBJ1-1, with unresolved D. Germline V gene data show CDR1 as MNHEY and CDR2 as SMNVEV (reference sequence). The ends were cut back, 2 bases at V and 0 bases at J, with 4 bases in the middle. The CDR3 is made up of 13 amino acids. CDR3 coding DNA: TGTGCCAGCAGTTTAGAGGTGAACACTGAAGCTTTCTTT. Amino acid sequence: CASSLEVNTEAFF.

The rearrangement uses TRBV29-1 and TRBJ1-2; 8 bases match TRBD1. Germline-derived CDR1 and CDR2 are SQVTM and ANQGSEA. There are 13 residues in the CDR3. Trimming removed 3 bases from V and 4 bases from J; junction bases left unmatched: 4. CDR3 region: CSVERDRGYGYTF. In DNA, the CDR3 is TGCAGCGTTGAGCGAGACAGGGGCTATGGCTACACCTTC.

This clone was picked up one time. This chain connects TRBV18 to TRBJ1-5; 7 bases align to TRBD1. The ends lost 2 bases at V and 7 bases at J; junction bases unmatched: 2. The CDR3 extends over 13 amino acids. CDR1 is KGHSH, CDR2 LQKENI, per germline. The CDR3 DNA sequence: TGTGCCAGCTCACCAGACAGGGACCAGCCCCAGCATTTT. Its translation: CASSPDRDQPQHF.

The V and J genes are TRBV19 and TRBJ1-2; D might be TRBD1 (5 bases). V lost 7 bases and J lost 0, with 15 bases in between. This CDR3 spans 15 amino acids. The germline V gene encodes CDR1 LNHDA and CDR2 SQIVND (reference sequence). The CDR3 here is CASIPRDEANYGYTF. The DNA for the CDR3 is TGTGCCAGTATTCCCCGGGACGAAGCTAACTATGGCTACACCTTC.

CDR3 sequence (DNA): TGTGCCATCAGTGACCGGGGACAGGGCGCAGATACGCAGTATTTT. This translates into CAISDRGQGADTQYF. J is TRBJ2-3 and V is TRBV10-3; TRBD1 agrees at 9 bases. Germline CDR1 is ENHRY and CDR2 is SYGVKD. This CDR3 region has 15 residues. Trimming at V came to 3 bases and at J to 4 bases, leaving 5 bases not matched to a gene.

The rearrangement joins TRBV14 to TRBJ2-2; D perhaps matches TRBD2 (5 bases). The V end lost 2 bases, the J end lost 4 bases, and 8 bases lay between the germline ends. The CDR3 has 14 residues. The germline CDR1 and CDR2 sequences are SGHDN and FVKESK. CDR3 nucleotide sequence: TGTGCCAGCAGCCAAAAGGAGGCCACCGGGGAGCTGTTTTTT. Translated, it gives CASSQKEATGELFF.

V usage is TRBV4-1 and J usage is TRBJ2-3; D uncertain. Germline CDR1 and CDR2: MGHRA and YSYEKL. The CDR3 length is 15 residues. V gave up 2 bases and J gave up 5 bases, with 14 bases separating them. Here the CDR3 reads CASSQPPTTGDTQYF. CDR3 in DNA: TGCGCCAGCAGCCAACCCCCGACGACCGGAGATACGCAGTATTTT.

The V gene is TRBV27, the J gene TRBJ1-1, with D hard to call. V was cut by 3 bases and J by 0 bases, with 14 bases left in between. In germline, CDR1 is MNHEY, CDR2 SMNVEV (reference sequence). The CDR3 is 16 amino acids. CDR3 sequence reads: CASSLSTAELNTEAFF. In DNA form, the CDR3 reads TGTGCCAGCAGTTTGAGTACTGCCGAATTGAACACTGAAGCTTTCTTT.

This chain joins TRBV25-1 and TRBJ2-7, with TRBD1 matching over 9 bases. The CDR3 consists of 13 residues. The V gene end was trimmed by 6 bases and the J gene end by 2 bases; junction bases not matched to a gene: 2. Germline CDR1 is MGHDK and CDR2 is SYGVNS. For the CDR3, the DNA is TGTGCCAGCAGCAGACAGGGGGCCTACGAGCAGTACTTC. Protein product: CASSRQGAYEQYF.

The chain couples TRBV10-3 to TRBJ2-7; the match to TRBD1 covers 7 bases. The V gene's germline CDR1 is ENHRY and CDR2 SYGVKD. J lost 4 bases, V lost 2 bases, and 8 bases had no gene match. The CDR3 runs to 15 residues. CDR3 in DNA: TGTGCCATCAGTGAGGAGACAGGGATTCTGTACGAGCAGTACTTC. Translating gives CAISEETGILYEQYF.

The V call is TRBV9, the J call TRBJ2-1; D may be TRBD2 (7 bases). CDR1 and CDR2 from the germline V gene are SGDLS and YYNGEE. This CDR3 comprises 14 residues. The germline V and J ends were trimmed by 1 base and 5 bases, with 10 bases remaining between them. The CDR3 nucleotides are TGTGCCAGCAGCGTACGAGGGGGGGACAATGAGCAGTTCTTC. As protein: CASSVRGGDNEQFF.

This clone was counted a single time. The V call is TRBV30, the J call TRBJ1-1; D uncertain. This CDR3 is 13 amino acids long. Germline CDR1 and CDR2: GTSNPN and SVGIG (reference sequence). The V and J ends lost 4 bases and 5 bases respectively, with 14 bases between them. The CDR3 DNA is TGTGCCTGGACCCTCCACGGTCGGACTGAAGCTTTCTTT. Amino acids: CAWTLHGRTEAFF.

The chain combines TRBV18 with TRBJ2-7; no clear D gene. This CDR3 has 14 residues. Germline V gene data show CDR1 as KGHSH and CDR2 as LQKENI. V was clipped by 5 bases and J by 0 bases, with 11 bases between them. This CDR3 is CASSSGLSSYEQYF. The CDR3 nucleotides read TGTGCCAGCTCATCGGGCCTAAGCTCCTACGAGCAGTACTTC.

DNA for the CDR3: TGTGCCAGCAGTGAAGCCGCAGGGGGCCAGGGGCCCCAGCATTTT. Translating it yields CASSEAAGGQGPQHF. The chain carries TRBV2 and TRBJ1-5; 8 bases line up with TRBD1. CDR1 SNHLY and CDR2 FYNNEI come from the germline V gene. Unmatched junction bases numbered 7, after V lost 0 bases and J lost 9 bases. The CDR3 length is 15 residues.

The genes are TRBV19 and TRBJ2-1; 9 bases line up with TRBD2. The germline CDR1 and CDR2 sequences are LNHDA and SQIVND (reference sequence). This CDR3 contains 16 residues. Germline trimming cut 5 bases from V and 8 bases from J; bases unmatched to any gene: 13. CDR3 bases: TGTGCCAGTAGTCGACCAGCGGGAGGACCCCTTTATGAGCAGTTCTTC. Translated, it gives CASSRPAGGPLYEQFF.

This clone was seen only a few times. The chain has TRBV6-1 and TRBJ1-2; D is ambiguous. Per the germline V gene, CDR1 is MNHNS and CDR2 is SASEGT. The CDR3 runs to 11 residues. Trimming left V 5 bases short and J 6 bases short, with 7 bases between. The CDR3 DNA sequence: TGTGCCAGCAGTTTGTGGGATGGCTACACCTTC. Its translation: CASSLWDGYTF.

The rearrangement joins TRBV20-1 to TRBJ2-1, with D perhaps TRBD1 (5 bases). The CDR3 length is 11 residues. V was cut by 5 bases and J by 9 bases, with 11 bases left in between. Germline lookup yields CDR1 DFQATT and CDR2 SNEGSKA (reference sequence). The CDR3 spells CSASQGFEQFF. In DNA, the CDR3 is TGCAGTGCTTCCCAGGGTTTTGAGCAGTTCTTC.

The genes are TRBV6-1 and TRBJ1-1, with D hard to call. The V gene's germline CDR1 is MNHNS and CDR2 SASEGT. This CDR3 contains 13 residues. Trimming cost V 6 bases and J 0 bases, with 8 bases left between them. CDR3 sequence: CASRDQMNTEAFF. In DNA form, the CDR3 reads TGTGCCAGCAGGGACCAGATGAACACTGAAGCTTTCTTT.

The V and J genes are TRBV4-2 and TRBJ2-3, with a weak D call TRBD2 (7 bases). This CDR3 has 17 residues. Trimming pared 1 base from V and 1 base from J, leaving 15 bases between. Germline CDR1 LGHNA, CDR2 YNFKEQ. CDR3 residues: CASSQGGGPGGTDTQYF. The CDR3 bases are TGTGCCAGCAGCCAAGGGGGGGGCCCCGGGGGCACAGATACGCAGTATTTT.

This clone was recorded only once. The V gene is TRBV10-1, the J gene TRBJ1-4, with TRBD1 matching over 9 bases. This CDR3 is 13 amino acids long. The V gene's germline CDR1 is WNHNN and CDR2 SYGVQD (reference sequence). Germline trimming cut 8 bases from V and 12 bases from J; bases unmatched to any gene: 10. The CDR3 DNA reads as TGCGCCAGCGGCCGGGACAGGGTGGTTGAACTGTTTTTT. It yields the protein CASGRDRVVELFF.

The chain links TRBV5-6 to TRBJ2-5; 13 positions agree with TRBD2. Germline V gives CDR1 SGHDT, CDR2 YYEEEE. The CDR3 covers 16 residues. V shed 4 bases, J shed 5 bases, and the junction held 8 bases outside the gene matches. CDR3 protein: CASSPPGLAGRETQYF. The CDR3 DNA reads TGTGCCAGCAGCCCACCGGGACTAGCGGGAAGGGAGACCCAGTACTTC.

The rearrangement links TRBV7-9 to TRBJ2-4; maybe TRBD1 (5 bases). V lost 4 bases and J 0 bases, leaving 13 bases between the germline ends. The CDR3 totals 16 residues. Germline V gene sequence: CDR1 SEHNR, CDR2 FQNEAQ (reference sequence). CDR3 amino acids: CASSSDMLLAKNIQYF. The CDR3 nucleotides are TGTGCCAGCAGCTCGGACATGTTACTAGCCAAAAACATTCAGTACTTC.

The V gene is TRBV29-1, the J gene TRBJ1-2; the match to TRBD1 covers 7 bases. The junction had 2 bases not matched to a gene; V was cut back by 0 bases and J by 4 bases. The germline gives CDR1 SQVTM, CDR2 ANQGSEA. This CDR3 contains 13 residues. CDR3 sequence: CSVEDQGVYGYTF. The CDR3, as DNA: TGCAGCGTTGAAGATCAGGGGGTCTATGGCTACACCTTC.

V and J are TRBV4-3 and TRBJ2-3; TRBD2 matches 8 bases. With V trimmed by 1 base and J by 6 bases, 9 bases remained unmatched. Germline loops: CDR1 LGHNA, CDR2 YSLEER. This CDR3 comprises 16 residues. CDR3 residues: CASSQGDGGAADTQYF. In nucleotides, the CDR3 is TGCGCCAGCAGCCAAGGGGACGGGGGGGCGGCGGATACGCAGTATTTT.